This note documents a single T cell receptor beta chain sequence. Its antigen is unidentified. Looked up from germline, CDR1 is MNHEY and CDR2 is SVGAGI. CDR3 length: 17 residues. This sample was included in a study of monozygotic twins with inflammatory bowel disease. Eight separate reactions per sample yielded the cDNA. Via template switching, UMIs carrying a 6-nucleotide sample barcode were introduced. TCRdb re-called the 5' RACE reads and catalogs CDR3 proteins one per entry, DNA excluded. The table lists roughly 140,000 distinct CDR3 sequences, with 2% to 2.5% in the top ten. Study-wide findings and caveats: The data did not back a single strong IBD-associated clonotype or signal. The sharing of clonotypes with others was lower in IBD patients than in healthy twins, especially with disease activity.

The specimen sequenced was blood. The clonotype comes from a human donor with ulcerative colitis or Crohn's disease, or a healthy co-twin of an affected twin (not recorded which). The chain joins TRBV6-5 to TRBJ2-1; TCRdb reports TRBD2, a call that lacks DNA to check it against. CDR3 protein: CASSRLAGGLGHNEQFF.